Shown below are 3 T cell receptor beta chains from a single sample sequenced in a study of T cells in women clearing cervical HPV infection. The table came from immunoSEQ multiplex PCR; TCRdb's copy has only in-frame clones and leaves some out. Its clone listing holds about 14,000 clones. The sample was blood buffy coat. These receptors were taken from a woman aged 18 to 75 with a cervical HPV16 infection that either progressed to CIN3+ or cleared (not recorded which).

About this clone: The CDR3 extends 3 residues past the end of the read, so its final part is completed from the germline J gene. V gene TRBV9 combines with J gene TRBJ1-1, with 7 bases aligning to TRBD1. V gave up 4 bases and J gave up 3 bases; unmatched junction bases: 3. The CDR3 has 13 residues. The germline V gene has CDR1 SGDLS and CDR2 YYNGEE. CDR3 DNA, as far as it was read: TGTGCCAGCAGCAGGGGGCGGGACACTGAA. Its translation is CASSRGRDTE. The whole CDR3 region reads CASSRGRDTEAFF. The variable domain in full, completed from reference TRBV9 and TRBJ1-1, reads DSGVTQTPKHLITATGQRVTLRCSPRSGDLSVYWYQQSLDQGLQFLIQYYNGEERAKGNILERFSAQQFPDLHSELNLSSLELGDSALYFCASSRGRDTEAFFGQGTRLTVV.

About this clone: The read stops 3 residues short of the end of the CDR3; the missing end is completed from the germline J gene. The rearrangement links TRBV2 to TRBJ2-5; D is undetermined. Trimming pared 3 bases from V and 3 bases from J, leaving 2 bases between. The CDR3 spans 11 residues. Per germline, CDR1 SNHLY and CDR2 FYNNEI. The covered CDR3 bases are TGTGCCAGCAGTGATAAAGAGACC. Translating gives CASSDKET. The CDR3, in full, reads CASSDKETQYF.

As regards this clone: The read comes to an end 3 residues before the CDR3 does, leaving the germline J gene to fill in the end. The chain uses TRBV19 and TRBJ1-1; D is unresolved. Germline V gene lookup returns CDR1 LNHDA and CDR2 SQIVND (reference sequence). The CDR3 length is 14 residues. Partial CDR3 DNA: TGTGCCAGTAGTATTGCGGGAGGGTACATCTAT. This codes for CASSIAGGYIY. The entire CDR3 is CASSIAGGYIYAFF.